The next 17 T cell receptor beta chains were all read from a single sample in a study of shared clonotypes between healthy human individuals. TCRdb keeps only in-frame clones here, not all; method: immunoSEQ multiplex PCR. The repertoire has 700,000 to 950,000 clones, 96% of them found once; the top ten carry under 0.25%. Naive CD8 cells lacked CD45RO and underwent positive selection for CCR7, leaving out terminally differentiated effector memory CD45RA+ cells. Input material: naive CD8+ T cells sorted from blood. These receptors came from a man aged 25-40 years in good health.

The chain joins TRBV15 to TRBJ1-1, with TRBD1 identical over 10 bases. Unmatched junction bases numbered 12, after V lost 4 bases and J lost 7 bases. The CDR3 is 16 amino acids. Germline CDR1 reads LNHNV; CDR2 reads YYDKDF (reference sequence). The CDR3 nucleotides read TGTGCCACCAGCACGCACGCGGGACAGGGGATTGATGAAGCTTTCTTT. This gives the protein CATSTHAGQGIDEAFF.

The chain recombines TRBV4-1 with TRBJ2-7; 7 bases map to TRBD2. The germline gives CDR1 MGHRA, CDR2 YSYEKL. V shed 0 bases and J 2 bases; nucleotides not matched to a gene: 10. The CDR3 consists of 17 residues. The chain's CDR3 is CASSQDRPAGKTYEQYF. CDR3 nucleotides: TGCGCCAGCAGCCAAGATCGCCCAGCGGGAAAGACCTACGAGCAGTACTTC.

This chain joins TRBV11-3 and TRBJ2-5, with 7 bases lining up with TRBD2. Germline CDR1 and CDR2: SGHNT and YENEEA. V lost 5 bases, J lost 1 base, and 7 bases stayed unmatched. The CDR3 covers 15 residues. The CDR3 nucleotides read TGTGCCAGCAGCGGGGGGGGTGGCCCCCAAGAGACCCAGTACTTC. As protein: CASSGGGGPQETQYF.

This rearrangement joins TRBV25-1 to TRBJ2-2, with 7 bases lining up with TRBD2. The V and J ends lost 8 bases and 6 bases, in that order; junction bases with no gene match: 12. CDR1 MGHDK and CDR2 SYGVNS come from the germline V gene. This CDR3 comprises 15 residues. Here the CDR3 reads CASLPRGGRAGELFF. The CDR3 DNA reads TGTGCCAGCCTACCTAGGGGAGGGCGGGCCGGGGAGCTGTTTTTT.

This clone has only one observation. The rearrangement links TRBV27 to TRBJ1-1; D unclear. CDR1 and CDR2 from the germline V gene are MNHEY and SMNVEV (reference sequence). Trimming removed 7 bases at V and 4 bases at J, with 10 bases between. The CDR3 loop spans 12 amino acids. The CDR3 sequence: CASIGLGTEAFF. CDR3 sequence (DNA): TGTGCCAGCATCGGTTTGGGCACTGAAGCTTTCTTT.

The gene calls are TRBV5-1 and TRBJ2-7; D remains unclear. The length of the CDR3 is 12 residues. CDR1 and CDR2 from the germline V gene are SGHRS and YFSETQ. The ends were cut back, 0 bases at V and 6 bases at J, with 7 bases in the middle. The CDR3 reads CASSLVSSEQYF. The CDR3 nucleotides read TGCGCCAGCAGCTTGGTATCCAGCGAGCAGTACTTC.

The chain carries TRBV27 and TRBJ1-1, with D possibly being TRBD1 (5 bases). This CDR3 contains 13 residues. V lost 7 bases, J lost 1 base, and 10 bases lay in between. From germline, CDR1 is MNHEY and CDR2 SMNVEV (reference sequence). CDR3 protein: CASTRGGNTEAFF. The CDR3 DNA reads as TGTGCCAGCACAAGGGGCGGGAACACTGAAGCTTTCTTT.

The gene calls are TRBV27 and TRBJ1-2, with 7 bases that match TRBD1. The CDR3 length is 14 residues. V gave up 0 bases and J gave up 2 bases; unmatched junction bases: 0. The germline CDR1 and CDR2 sequences are MNHEY and SMNVEV (reference sequence). CDR3 sequence: CASSLSTGNYGYTF. CDR3 nucleotide sequence: TGTGCCAGCAGTTTATCGACAGGGAACTATGGCTACACCTTC.

The chain links TRBV6-5 to TRBJ2-5; 8 bases align to TRBD2. The germline V gene has CDR1 MNHEY and CDR2 SVGAGI. The CDR3 is 16 amino acids. The V and J ends lost 8 bases and 4 bases, in that order; junction bases with no gene match: 15. CDR3 sequence reads: CASGWDYPGGGETQYF. Written as DNA, the CDR3 is TGTGCCAGCGGTTGGGACTATCCGGGAGGGGGAGAGACCCAGTACTTC.

This chain uses TRBV7-9 with TRBJ2-1; D call uncertain. CDR1 is SEHNR, CDR2 FQNEAQ, per germline (reference sequence). V lost 6 bases to trimming and J lost 8 bases, with 14 bases between them. This CDR3 spans 13 amino acids. The CDR3 loop is CASRQISVDEQFF. DNA for the CDR3: TGTGCCAGCAGACAGATCTCGGTAGATGAGCAGTTCTTC.

The chain couples TRBV7-8 to TRBJ1-1, with a tentative D call TRBD1 (6 bases). Trimming shortened V by 5 bases and J by 3 bases, and 16 bases separated the two germline ends. The CDR3 totals 15 residues. Germline loops: CDR1 SGHVS, CDR2 FQNEAQ. Written as DNA, the CDR3 is TGTGCCAGCAGCCGGCGTGACAGGACCGACACTGAAGCTTTCTTT. This encodes CASSRRDRTDTEAFF.

This chain links TRBV5-4 with TRBJ1-1; D gene uncertain. CDR3 size: 13 residues. Trimming took 6 bases from V and 1 from J, leaving 10 bases between them. Germline lookup yields CDR1 SGHNT and CDR2 YYREEE (reference sequence). The CDR3, as DNA: TGTGCCAGCACCTGGTCGGCGAACACTGAAGCTTTCTTT. It specifies CASTWSANTEAFF.

This chain links TRBV4-1 with TRBJ1-3; a possible D gene is TRBD1 (6 bases). CDR1 and CDR2 (germline): MGHRA, YSYEKL. V was shortened by 4 bases and J by 0 bases, with 7 bases between the two germline ends. The CDR3 covers 14 residues. The CDR3 loop is CASSPGVSGNTIYF. The CDR3 DNA reads as TGCGCCAGCAGCCCAGGGGTCTCTGGAAACACCATATATTTT.

This clone was recorded once. This rearrangement joins TRBV6-1 to TRBJ2-7, with a possible D match to TRBD1 (6 bases). In germline, CDR1 is MNHNS, CDR2 SASEGT. The CDR3 length is 17 residues. V was pared by 2 bases and J by 5 bases, with 22 bases between. The CDR3 reads CASSEFVAPGVRDEQYF. Here the CDR3 DNA reads TGTGCCAGCAGTGAATTTGTAGCACCAGGGGTCCGGGACGAGCAGTACTTC.

This chain links TRBV29-1 with TRBJ1-2; perhaps TRBD1 as D (6 bases). The CDR3 has 15 amino acids. CDR1 is SQVTM and CDR2 is ANQGSEA in the germline V gene. V was cut by 4 bases and J by 8 bases, with 23 bases left in between. CDR3 sequence (DNA): TGCAGCGTTGTTGTTTTTGAGGCGGGGGCCAACGGCTACACCTTC. This sequence encodes CSVVVFEAGANGYTF.

This rearrangement joins TRBV29-1 to TRBJ2-7, with D possibly TRBD2 on 6 matching bases. The germline V gene encodes CDR1 SQVTM and CDR2 ANQGSEA. Trimming left V 4 bases short and J 0 bases short, with 16 bases between. CDR3 length: 15 amino acids. CDR3 protein: CSVAGAGRSSYEQYF. The CDR3 bases are TGCAGCGTTGCTGGTGCGGGACGGAGCTCCTACGAGCAGTACTTC.

The chain links TRBV7-9 to TRBJ2-5, with D possibly being TRBD1 (6 bases). The V gene lost 4 bases and the J gene lost 3 bases, with 12 bases spanning the gap. Germline CDR1 and CDR2: SEHNR and FQNEAQ (reference sequence). CDR3 size: 14 residues. CDR3 sequence: CASSSTGLKETQYF. CDR3 nucleotide sequence: TGTGCCAGCAGCTCGACAGGACTGAAAGAGACCCAGTACTTC. Full variable domain (missing parts from reference TRBV7-9 and TRBJ2-5): DTGVSQNPRHKITKRGQNVTFRCDPISEHNRLYWYRQTLGQGPEFLTYFQNEAQLEKSRLLSDRFSAERPKGSFSTLEIQRTEQGDSAMYLCASSSTGLKETQYFGPGTRLLVL.